The rows below give T cell receptor beta chains drawn from one sample of a study of radiotherapy plus CTLA-4 blockade in lung cancer. TCRdb keeps only in-frame clones here, not all; method: immunoSEQ multiplex PCR. The repertoire holds 55,000 to 65,000 clones, with around 76% as singletons. Sample: peripheral blood, taken from a patient treated with radiotherapy plus ipilimumab. The receptor set was obtained from a human donor with non-small cell lung cancer who had a complete response to radiotherapy plus ipilimumab. Each CDR3 is given with its conserved first and last residue. Fields, in order: clone size, V gene, D gene, J gene, CDR3 DNA, CDR3 protein. D genes are given only for firm matches. The size of a clone is reported for some rows only, either as once, few or many, or as a class for expanded clones.

abundance: few
v_gene: TRBV6-1
d_gene: -
j_gene: TRBJ2-1
CDR3nt: TGTGCCAGCAGTGAAGCGCCCCGGCCGGGAGTGGAGCAGTTCTTC
CDR3aa: CASSEAPRPGVEQFF

abundance: few
v_gene: TRBV18
d_gene: TRBD2
j_gene: TRBJ2-3
CDR3nt: TGTGCCAGCTCACCGGCGGGAGCTACCACAGATACGCAGTATTTT
CDR3aa: CASSPAGATTDTQYF

abundance: few
v_gene: TRBV6-4
d_gene: -
j_gene: TRBJ1-2
CDR3nt: TGTGCCAGCATTTACAGGGCGTACGGCTACACCTTC
CDR3aa: CASIYRAYGYTF

abundance: -
v_gene: TRBV5-1
d_gene: TRBD1
j_gene: TRBJ2-7
CDR3nt: TGCGCCAGCAGCCACCGGACAGGGGGCAGCTACGAGCAGTACTTC
CDR3aa: CASSHRTGGSYEQYF

abundance: -
v_gene: TRBV18
d_gene: -
j_gene: TRBJ1-6
CDR3nt: TGTGCCAGCTCACCAAAAGTAGGGGAGGGGTCACCCCTCCACTTT
CDR3aa: CASSPKVGEGSPLHF

abundance: -
v_gene: TRBV7-9
d_gene: -
j_gene: TRBJ1-3
CDR3nt: TGTGCCAGCAGCGATCAGGGGTCTGGAAACACCATATATTTT
CDR3aa: CASSDQGSGNTIYF

abundance: -
v_gene: TRBV18
d_gene: TRBD2
j_gene: TRBJ2-5
CDR3nt: TGTGCCAGCTCACCACCGGGCGGCAGGGAGGTCGCGTCTAGCGGGGGACGATACCAAGAGACCCAGTACTTC
CDR3aa: CASSPPGGREVASSGGRYQETQYF

abundance: -
v_gene: TRBV2
d_gene: TRBD1
j_gene: TRBJ2-5
CDR3nt: TGTGCCAGCACCGGAGGACAGGGGCAAGAGACCCAGTACTTC
CDR3aa: CASTGGQGQETQYF

abundance: -
v_gene: TRBV5-1
d_gene: -
j_gene: TRBJ2-2
CDR3nt: TGCGCCAGCAGCTTGGCCTACCCCAGGACAGTCGCGAACACCGGGGAGCTGTTTTTT
CDR3aa: CASSLAYPRTVANTGELFF

abundance: -
v_gene: TRBV10-3
d_gene: TRBD1
j_gene: TRBJ1-3
CDR3nt: TGTGCCACCAGAGCCCTTACAGGGGTCTCTGGAAACACCATATATTTT
CDR3aa: CATRALTGVSGNTIYF

abundance: -
v_gene: TRBV19
d_gene: TRBD2
j_gene: TRBJ2-7
CDR3nt: TGTGCCAGTAGTTCACGGACTAGCGGGAAGATGGGCGAGCAGTACTTC
CDR3aa: CASSSRTSGKMGEQYF

abundance: -
v_gene: TRBV9
d_gene: -
j_gene: TRBJ2-3
CDR3nt: TGTGCCAGCAGCGTAGCTGGGACAAGCACAGATACGCAGTATTTT
CDR3aa: CASSVAGTSTDTQYF

abundance: -
v_gene: TRBV9
d_gene: TRBD1
j_gene: TRBJ1-6
CDR3nt: TGTGCCAGCGACCGTAATGGACAGGGAAATTCACCCCTCCACTTT
CDR3aa: CASDRNGQGNSPLHF

abundance: once
v_gene: TRBV5-4
d_gene: TRBD1
j_gene: TRBJ1-1
CDR3nt: TGTGCCAGCAGTAAAAAACAGGGGGGGAACACTGAAGCTTTCTTT
CDR3aa: CASSKKQGGNTEAFF

abundance: few
v_gene: TRBV6-1
d_gene: TRBD1
j_gene: TRBJ1-5
CDR3nt: TGTGCCAGCAGAAACGACAGGGACGGGCAGCCCCAGCATTTT
CDR3aa: CASRNDRDGQPQHF

abundance: -
v_gene: TRBV5-1
d_gene: -
j_gene: TRBJ2-2
CDR3nt: TGCGCCAGCAAAATGGGCTATGGTGTCGCCGGGGAGCTGTTTTTT
CDR3aa: CASKMGYGVAGELFF

abundance: many
v_gene: TRBV27
d_gene: -
j_gene: TRBJ2-7
CDR3nt: TGTGCCAGCAGCCCCTCCGGGGTCGAGCAGTACTTC
CDR3aa: CASSPSGVEQYF

abundance: few
v_gene: TRBV4-2
d_gene: -
j_gene: TRBJ1-2
CDR3nt: TGTGCCAGCAGCCCCGTCGGGAGGTCTAACTATGGCTACACCTTC
CDR3aa: CASSPVGRSNYGYTF

abundance: -
v_gene: TRBV5-1
d_gene: -
j_gene: TRBJ2-1
CDR3nt: TGCGCCAGCAGCTTGGAGGTCAGGTTGAATGAGCAGTTCTTC
CDR3aa: CASSLEVRLNEQFF

abundance: -
v_gene: TRBV7-2
d_gene: TRBD1
j_gene: TRBJ1-4
CDR3nt: TGTGCCAGCAGCCGAGGACAGGGGGATTATGAAAAACTGTTTTTT
CDR3aa: CASSRGQGDYEKLFF

abundance: once
v_gene: TRBV11-2
d_gene: -
j_gene: TRBJ1-6
CDR3nt: TGTGCCAGCAGCCAAAAGCGTGGATATTCACCCCTCCACTTT
CDR3aa: CASSQKRGYSPLHF

abundance: few
v_gene: TRBV18
d_gene: TRBD1
j_gene: TRBJ1-1
CDR3nt: TGTGCCAGCTCACCATATGAAGGACAGGCCTCGAACACTGAAGCTTTCTTT
CDR3aa: CASSPYEGQASNTEAFF

abundance: -
v_gene: TRBV28
d_gene: -
j_gene: TRBJ1-2
CDR3nt: TGTGCCAGCAGTTTAGGGGGGTCCTATGGCTACACCTTC
CDR3aa: CASSLGGSYGYTF

abundance: -
v_gene: TRBV19
d_gene: -
j_gene: TRBJ2-7
CDR3nt: TGTGCCAGTAGTACCCGGGGGAGCGAGCAGTACTTC
CDR3aa: CASSTRGSEQYF

abundance: -
v_gene: TRBV6-1
d_gene: TRBD1
j_gene: TRBJ1-5
CDR3nt: TGTGCCAGCAGTGTTCAGGGGGCTAGTCAGCCCCAGCATTTT
CDR3aa: CASSVQGASQPQHF

abundance: -
v_gene: TRBV4-3
d_gene: -
j_gene: TRBJ1-2
CDR3nt: TGCGCCAGCAGCCAAGATTGGGGGGGATTGAGCTACACCTTC
CDR3aa: CASSQDWGGLSYTF

abundance: -
v_gene: TRBV19
d_gene: TRBD1
j_gene: TRBJ2-3
CDR3nt: TGTGCCAGTAGTCTTCCGACAAGGGGGCTCAAGGGCGGGCAGTATTTT
CDR3aa: CASSLPTRGLKGGQYF

abundance: -
v_gene: TRBV25-1
d_gene: TRBD2
j_gene: TRBJ2-2
CDR3nt: TGTGCCAGCAGGGGAACTAGCGGGCACACCGGGGAGCTGTTTTTT
CDR3aa: CASRGTSGHTGELFF

abundance: -
v_gene: TRBV5-1
d_gene: TRBD1
j_gene: TRBJ2-1
CDR3nt: TGCGCCACCGGGACAGGGACCTACAATGAGCAGTTCTTC
CDR3aa: CATGTGTYNEQFF

abundance: -
v_gene: TRBV18
d_gene: TRBD1
j_gene: TRBJ2-2
CDR3nt: TGTGCCAGCTCACTACAAGACAGGGGGCGCGGCGGGGAGCTGTTTTTT
CDR3aa: CASSLQDRGRGGELFF

abundance: -
v_gene: TRBV9
d_gene: -
j_gene: TRBJ2-7
CDR3nt: TGTGCCAGCAGCGCCGGACACACAAGGGGCTACGAGCAGTACTTC
CDR3aa: CASSAGHTRGYEQYF

abundance: -
v_gene: TRBV7-2
d_gene: -
j_gene: TRBJ2-1
CDR3nt: TGTGCCAGCAGCTTATGGGCCGCCTTGGGTGAGCAGTTCTTC
CDR3aa: CASSLWAALGEQFF

abundance: -
v_gene: TRBV5-4
d_gene: -
j_gene: TRBJ2-7
CDR3nt: TGTGCCAGCAGCTTGGCTTCCGAGCAGTACTTC
CDR3aa: CASSLASEQYF

abundance: -
v_gene: TRBV7-3
d_gene: TRBD1
j_gene: TRBJ1-2
CDR3nt: TGTGCCAGCAGCTTAGGGACAGGGGGAGGCTATGGCTACACCTTC
CDR3aa: CASSLGTGGGYGYTF

abundance: -
v_gene: TRBV5-1
d_gene: TRBD2
j_gene: TRBJ2-2
CDR3nt: TGCGCCAGCAGCTTGGTGGCTAGCGGTACCGGGGAGCTGTTTTTT
CDR3aa: CASSLVASGTGELFF

abundance: -
v_gene: TRBV27
d_gene: -
j_gene: TRBJ2-6
CDR3nt: TGTGCCAGCGGACGAGGGACAATTGGGGCCAACGTCCTGACTTTC
CDR3aa: CASGRGTIGANVLTF

abundance: few
v_gene: TRBV5-1
d_gene: TRBD1
j_gene: TRBJ2-7
CDR3nt: TGCGCCAGCAGCTTGGGCCGGACAGGGGGCGGCCCTTACGAGCAGTACTTC
CDR3aa: CASSLGRTGGGPYEQYF